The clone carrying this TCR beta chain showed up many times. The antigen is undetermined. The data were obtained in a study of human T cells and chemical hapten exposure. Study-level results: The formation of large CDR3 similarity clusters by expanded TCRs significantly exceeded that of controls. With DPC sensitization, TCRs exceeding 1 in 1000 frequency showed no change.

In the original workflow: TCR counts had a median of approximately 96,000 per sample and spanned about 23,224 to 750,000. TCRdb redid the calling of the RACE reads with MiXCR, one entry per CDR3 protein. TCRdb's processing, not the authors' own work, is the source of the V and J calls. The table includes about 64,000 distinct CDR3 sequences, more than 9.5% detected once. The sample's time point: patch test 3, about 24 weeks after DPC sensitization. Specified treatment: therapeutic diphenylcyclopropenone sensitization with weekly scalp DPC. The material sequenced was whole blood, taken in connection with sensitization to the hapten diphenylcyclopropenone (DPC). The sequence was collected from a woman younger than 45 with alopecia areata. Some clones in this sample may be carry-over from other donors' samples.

CDR3 DNA sequence: TGCGCCAGCAGCTTGACTCCCGGGACAGGGAGAAATTCACCCCTCCACTTT. This encodes CASSLTPGTGRNSPLHF. The chain links TRBV5-1 to TRBJ1-6; 9 nucleotides line up with TRBD1. Germline lookup yields CDR1 SGHRS and CDR2 YFSETQ. The CDR3 spans 17 residues. Trimming removed 1 base from V and 7 bases from J; junction bases left unmatched: 9.